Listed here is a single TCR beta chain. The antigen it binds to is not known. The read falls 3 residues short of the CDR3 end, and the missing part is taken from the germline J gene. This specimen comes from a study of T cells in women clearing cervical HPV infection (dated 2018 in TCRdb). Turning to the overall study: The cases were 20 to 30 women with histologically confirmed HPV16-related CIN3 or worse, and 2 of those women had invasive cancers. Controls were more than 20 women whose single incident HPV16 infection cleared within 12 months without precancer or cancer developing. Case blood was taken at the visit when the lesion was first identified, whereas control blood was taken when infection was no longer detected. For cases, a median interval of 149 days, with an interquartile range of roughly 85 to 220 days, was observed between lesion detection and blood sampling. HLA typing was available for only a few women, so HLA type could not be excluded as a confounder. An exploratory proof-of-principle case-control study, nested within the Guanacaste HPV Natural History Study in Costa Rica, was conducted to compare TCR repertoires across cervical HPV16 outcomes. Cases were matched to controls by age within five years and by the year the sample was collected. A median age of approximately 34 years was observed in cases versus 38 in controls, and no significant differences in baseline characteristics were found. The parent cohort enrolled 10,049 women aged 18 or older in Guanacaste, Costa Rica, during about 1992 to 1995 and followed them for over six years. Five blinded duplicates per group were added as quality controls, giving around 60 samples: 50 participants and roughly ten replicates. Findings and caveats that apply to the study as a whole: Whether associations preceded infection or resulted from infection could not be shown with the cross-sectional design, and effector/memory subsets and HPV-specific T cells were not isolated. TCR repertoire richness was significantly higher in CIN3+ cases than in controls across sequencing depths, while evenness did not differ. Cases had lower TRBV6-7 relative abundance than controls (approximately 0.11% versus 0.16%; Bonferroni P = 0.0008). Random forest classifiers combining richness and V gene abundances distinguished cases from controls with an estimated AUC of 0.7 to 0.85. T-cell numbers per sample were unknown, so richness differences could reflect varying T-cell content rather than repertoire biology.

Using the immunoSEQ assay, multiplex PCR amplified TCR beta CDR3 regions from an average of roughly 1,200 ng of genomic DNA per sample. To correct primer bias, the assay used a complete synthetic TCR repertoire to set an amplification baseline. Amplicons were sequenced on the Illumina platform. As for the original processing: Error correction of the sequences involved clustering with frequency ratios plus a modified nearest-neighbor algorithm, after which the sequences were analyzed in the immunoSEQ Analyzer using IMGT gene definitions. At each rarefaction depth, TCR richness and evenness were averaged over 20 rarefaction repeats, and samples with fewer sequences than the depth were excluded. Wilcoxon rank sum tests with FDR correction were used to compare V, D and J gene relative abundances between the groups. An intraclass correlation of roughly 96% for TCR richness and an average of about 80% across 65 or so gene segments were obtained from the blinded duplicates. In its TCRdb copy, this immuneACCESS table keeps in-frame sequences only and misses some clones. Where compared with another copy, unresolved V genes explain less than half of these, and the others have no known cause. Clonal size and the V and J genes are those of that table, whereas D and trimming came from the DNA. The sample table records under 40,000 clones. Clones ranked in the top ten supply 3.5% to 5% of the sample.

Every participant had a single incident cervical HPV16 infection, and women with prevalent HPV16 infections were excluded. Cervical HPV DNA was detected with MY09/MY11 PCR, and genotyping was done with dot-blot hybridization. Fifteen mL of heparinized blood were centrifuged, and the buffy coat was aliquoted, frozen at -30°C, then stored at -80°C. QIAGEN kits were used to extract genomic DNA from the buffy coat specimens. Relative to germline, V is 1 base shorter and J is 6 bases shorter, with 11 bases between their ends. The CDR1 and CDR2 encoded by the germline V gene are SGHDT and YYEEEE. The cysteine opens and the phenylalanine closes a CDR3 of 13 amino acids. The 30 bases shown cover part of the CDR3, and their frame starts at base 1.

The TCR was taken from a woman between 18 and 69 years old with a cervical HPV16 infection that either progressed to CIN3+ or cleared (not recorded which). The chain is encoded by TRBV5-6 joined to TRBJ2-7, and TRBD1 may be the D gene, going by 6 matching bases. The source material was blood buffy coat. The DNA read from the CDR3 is TGTGCCAGCAGCTTGACCCGACAGGCCGAG. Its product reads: CASSLTRQAE. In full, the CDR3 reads CASSLTRQAEQYF.